This T cell receptor beta chain was retrieved from a study of T cells in Graves' hyperthyroidism and ophthalmopathy. There are many counts of this clonotype. What was amplified from RNA transcripts were TCR beta CDR3 regions. RT-PCR in the first round (using the HTBI primer set) targeted the TCR CDR3. TCRdb redid the calling of the multiplex PCR reads with MiXCR, one entry per CDR3 protein. The sample holds roughly 520,000 distinct CDR3 sequences, roughly a quarter seen once. Approximately 10 ml of fresh peripheral blood supplied the PBMCs. The sequenced material came from blood. This TCR was sampled from a woman aged 25-40 years with Graves' ophthalmopathy.

In DNA, the CDR3 is TGCAGTGCCCGGTGGCCATTGGGGCCAGGGAGGTATGGCTACACCTTC. Its translation: CSARWPLGPGRYGYTF. The V call is TRBV20-1, the J call TRBJ1-2; D is perhaps TRBD1 (5 bases). V was shortened by 6 bases and J by 5 bases, with 25 bases between the two germline ends. The CDR3 runs 16 residues. Germline CDR1 and CDR2: DFQATT and SNEGSKA (reference sequence).